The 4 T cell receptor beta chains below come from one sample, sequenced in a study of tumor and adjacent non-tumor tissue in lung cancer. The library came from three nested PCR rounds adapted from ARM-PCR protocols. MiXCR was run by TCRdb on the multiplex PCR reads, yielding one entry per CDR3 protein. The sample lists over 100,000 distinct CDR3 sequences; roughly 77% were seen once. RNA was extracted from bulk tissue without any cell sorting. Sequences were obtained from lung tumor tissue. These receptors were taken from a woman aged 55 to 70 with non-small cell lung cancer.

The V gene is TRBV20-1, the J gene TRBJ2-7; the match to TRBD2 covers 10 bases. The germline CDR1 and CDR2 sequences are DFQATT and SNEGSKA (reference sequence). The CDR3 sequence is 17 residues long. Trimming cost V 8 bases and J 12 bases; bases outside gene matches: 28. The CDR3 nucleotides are TGCAGTCCCAAAGGGGGGGCAAAGCGGGAGGGAAGCTACGAGGGGTACTTC. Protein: CSPKGGAKREGSYEGYF.

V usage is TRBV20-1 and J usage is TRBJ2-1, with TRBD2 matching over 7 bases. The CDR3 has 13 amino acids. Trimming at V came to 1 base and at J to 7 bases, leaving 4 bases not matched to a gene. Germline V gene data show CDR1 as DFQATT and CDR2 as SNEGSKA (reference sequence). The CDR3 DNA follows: TGCAGTGCTAGAGGAGCGGGGATTAATGAGCAGTTCTTC. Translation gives CSARGAGINEQFF.

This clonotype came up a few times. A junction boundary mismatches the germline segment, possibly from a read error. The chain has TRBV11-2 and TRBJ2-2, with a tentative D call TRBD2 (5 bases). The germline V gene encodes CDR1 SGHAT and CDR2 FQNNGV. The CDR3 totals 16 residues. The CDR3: CTSSLVPGRNTGELFF. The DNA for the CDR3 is TGTACCAGCAGCTTAGTTCCAGGCAGGAACACCGGGGAGTTGTTTTTT.

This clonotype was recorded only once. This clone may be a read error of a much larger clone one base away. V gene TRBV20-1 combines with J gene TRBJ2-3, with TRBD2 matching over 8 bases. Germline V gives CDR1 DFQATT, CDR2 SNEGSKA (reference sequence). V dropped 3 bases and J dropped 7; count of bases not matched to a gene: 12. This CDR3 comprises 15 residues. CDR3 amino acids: CSARTISGIAYTQYF. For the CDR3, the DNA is TGCAGTGCTAGGACGATTAGCGGGATCGCATATACGCAGTATTTT.